This record covers a single TCR beta chain. MiXCR, applied by TCRdb to the 5' RACE reads, yields one record per CDR3 protein. This table has about 9,100 distinct CDR3 sequences, roughly 60% appearing once. V gave up 2 bases and J gave up 3 bases, with 9 bases separating them. The CDR3 consists of 14 residues. Germline V CDR1 and CDR2: MNHEY, SVGEGT. The rearrangement links TRBV6-2 or TRBV6-3 to TRBJ2-3; a possible D gene is TRBD2 (5 bases). Sequenced sample: tumor-infiltrating memory CD4+ T cells sorted from the breast tumor. Stated subset: memory CD4+ T cells, CD4+CD45RO+CD25-. This TCR was recovered from a female donor with breast cancer. The chain's CDR3 is CASSYQRLTDTQYF. The CDR3 DNA sequence: TGTGCCAGCAGTTACCAGCGGCTTACAGATACGCAGTATTTT.